The entry that follows covers one TCR beta chain sequence. This sample stems from a study of cytomegalovirus exposure and HLA in healthy donors. The CDR3 has 17 amino acids. V trimming: 1 base; J trimming: 9 bases; junction bases outside the gene matches: 10. Germline CDR1 and CDR2: LGHNT and FRNRAP. The study ran its PCR with 60 Vbeta and 13 Jbeta primers. Sequencing used immunoSEQ multiplex PCR; TCRdb keeps in-frame clones, though not all of them. Of approximately 40,000 clones in the sample, 66% were seen once. The clonotype comes from a man aged 50 to 59 in good health and CMV-seropositive. The source material was PBMCs. V and J are TRBV12-5 and TRBJ2-1; 12 bases fit TRBD2. The CDR3 coding sequence is TGTGCTAGTGGTTTGGGGATTTCTAGCGGGGGGGAGGTTGAGCAGTTCTTC. Its translation: CASGLGISSGGEVEQFF.